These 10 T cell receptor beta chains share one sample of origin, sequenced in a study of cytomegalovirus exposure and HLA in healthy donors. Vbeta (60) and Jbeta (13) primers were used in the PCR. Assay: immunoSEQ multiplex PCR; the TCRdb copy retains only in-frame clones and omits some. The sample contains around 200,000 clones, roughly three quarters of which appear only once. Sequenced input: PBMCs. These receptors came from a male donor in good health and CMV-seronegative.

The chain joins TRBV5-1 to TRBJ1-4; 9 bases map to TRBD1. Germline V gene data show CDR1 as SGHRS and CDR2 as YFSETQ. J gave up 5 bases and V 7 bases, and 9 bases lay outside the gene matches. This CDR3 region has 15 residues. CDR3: CASGPSGTGNEKLFF. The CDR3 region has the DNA TGCGCCAGCGGTCCATCCGGGACAGGGAATGAAAAACTGTTTTTT.

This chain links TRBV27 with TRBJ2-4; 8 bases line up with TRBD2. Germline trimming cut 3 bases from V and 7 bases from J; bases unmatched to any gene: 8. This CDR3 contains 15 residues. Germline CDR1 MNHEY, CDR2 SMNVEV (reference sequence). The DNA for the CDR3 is TGTGCCAGCAGTTTCACCAGCGGGAGTATCAACATTCAGTACTTC. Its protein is CASSFTSGSINIQYF.

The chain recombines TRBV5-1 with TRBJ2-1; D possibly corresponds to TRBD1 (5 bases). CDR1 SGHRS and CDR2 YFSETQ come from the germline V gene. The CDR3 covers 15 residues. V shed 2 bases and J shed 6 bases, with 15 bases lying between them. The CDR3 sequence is CASSLDPQGANEQFF. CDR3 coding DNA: TGCGCCAGCAGCTTAGACCCCCAGGGTGCCAATGAGCAGTTCTTC.

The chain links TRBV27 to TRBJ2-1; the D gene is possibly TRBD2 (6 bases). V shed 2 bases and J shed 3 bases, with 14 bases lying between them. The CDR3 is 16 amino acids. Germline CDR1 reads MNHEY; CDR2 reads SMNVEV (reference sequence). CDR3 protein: CASSLTFGSSYNEQFF. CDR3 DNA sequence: TGTGCCAGCAGTTTAACTTTCGGGAGCAGCTACAATGAGCAGTTCTTC.

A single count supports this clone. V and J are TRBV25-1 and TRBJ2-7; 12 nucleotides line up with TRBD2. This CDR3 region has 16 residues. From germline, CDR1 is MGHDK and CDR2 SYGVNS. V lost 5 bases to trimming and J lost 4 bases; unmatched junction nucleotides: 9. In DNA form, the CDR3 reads TGTGCCAGCAGTCCATCTAGACTAGCGGGAGCTTACGAGCAGTACTTC. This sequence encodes CASSPSRLAGAYEQYF.

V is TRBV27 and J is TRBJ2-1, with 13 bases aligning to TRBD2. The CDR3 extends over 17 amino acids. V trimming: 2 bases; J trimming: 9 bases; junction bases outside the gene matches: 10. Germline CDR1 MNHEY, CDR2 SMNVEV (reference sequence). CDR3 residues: CASSLVHGLAGVSEQFF. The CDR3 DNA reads TGTGCCAGCAGTTTAGTTCATGGACTAGCGGGGGTCAGTGAGCAGTTCTTC.

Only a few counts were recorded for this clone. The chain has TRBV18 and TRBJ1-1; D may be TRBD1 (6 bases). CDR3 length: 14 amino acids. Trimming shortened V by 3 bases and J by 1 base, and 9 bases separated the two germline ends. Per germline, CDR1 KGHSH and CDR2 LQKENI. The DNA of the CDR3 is TGTGCCAGCTCACCGGACAGTCAGAACACTGAAGCTTTCTTT. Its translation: CASSPDSQNTEAFF.

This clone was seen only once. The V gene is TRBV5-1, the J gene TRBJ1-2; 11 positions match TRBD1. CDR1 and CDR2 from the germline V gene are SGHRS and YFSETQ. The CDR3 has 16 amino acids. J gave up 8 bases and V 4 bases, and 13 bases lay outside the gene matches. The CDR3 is CASSPQPGQGAEGYTF. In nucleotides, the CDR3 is TGCGCCAGCAGCCCCCAACCAGGACAGGGGGCAGAAGGCTACACCTTC.

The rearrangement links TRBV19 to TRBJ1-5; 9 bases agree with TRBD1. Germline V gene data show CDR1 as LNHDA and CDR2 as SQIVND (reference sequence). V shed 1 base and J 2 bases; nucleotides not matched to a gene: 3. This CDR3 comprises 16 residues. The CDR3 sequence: CASSIGRTGGNQPQHF. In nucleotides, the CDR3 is TGTGCCAGTAGTATAGGTCGGACAGGGGGCAATCAGCCCCAGCATTTT.

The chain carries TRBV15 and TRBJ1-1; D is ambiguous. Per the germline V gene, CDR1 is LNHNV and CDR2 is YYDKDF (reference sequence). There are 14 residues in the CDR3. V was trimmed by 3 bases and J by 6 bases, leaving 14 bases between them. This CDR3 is CATSSPAAASEAFF. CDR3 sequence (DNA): TGTGCCACCAGCAGCCCGGCGGCTGCGTCTGAAGCTTTCTTT.